Only one count was recorded for the clone carrying this T cell receptor (beta chain). As yet, its antigen is unknown. The sample holds other DNA sequences that translate to the same CDR3. Profiled with immunoSEQ multiplex PCR; TCRdb holds only in-frame clones, not every one. The table shows roughly 45,000 clones, with around 94% occurring only once. This CDR3 region has 13 residues. CDR1 is SGHTA, CDR2 FQGTGA, per germline. The trim removed 3 bases at V and 3 bases at J, leaving 2 bases unmatched. This record belongs to a study of cytomegalovirus exposure and HLA in healthy donors. Study observations and caveats: The study listed 164 cytomegalovirus-associated TCR beta chains. Rarity characterized most TCR sequences, yet some public TCRs appeared in many donors.

The sample consisted of PBMCs. The sequence came from a young woman in good health and CMV-seropositive. The chain uses TRBV7-3 and TRBJ2-7, with 7 bases matching TRBD2. The CDR3 region has the DNA TGTGCCAGCAGCTTTGGGGGGGGCTACGAGCAGTACTTC. As protein: CASSFGGGYEQYF.